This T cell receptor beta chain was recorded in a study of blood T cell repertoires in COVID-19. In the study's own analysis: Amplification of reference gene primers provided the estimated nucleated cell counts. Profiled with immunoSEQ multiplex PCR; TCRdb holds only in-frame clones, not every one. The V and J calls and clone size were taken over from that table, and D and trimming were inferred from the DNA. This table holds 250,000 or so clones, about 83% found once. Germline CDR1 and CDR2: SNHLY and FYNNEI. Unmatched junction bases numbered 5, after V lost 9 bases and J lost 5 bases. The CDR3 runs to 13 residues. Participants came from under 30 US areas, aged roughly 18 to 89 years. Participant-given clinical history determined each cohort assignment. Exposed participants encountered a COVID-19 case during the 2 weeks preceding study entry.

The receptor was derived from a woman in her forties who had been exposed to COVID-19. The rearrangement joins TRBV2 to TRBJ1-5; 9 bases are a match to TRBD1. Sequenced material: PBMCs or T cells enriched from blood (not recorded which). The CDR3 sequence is CASGQGSDQPQHF. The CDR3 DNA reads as TGTGCCAGTGGACAGGGGAGCGATCAGCCCCAGCATTTT.